This record looks at one T cell receptor (beta chain) sequence and its context. In the authors' workflow: Researchers report that nucleated cell counts were estimated from reference gene primer amplification. Sequenced by immunoSEQ multiplex PCR; TCRdb stores in-frame clones only, minus some. D and trimming come from the DNA, and the V and J calls and clone size come from that table. The sample holds approximately 16,000 clones, approximately 88% seen once. The data stem from a study of blood T cell repertoires in COVID-19. Between the trimmed V and J ends, which lost 6 bases and 3 bases, there was a span of 18 bases. The germline gives CDR1 SNHLY, CDR2 FYNNEI. The CDR3 has 15 residues.

The chain is built from TRBV2 and TRBJ2-7; maybe TRBD1 (6 bases). The receptor's source is a woman aged 65 to 85 in a cohort sampled during active or convalescent COVID-19. Sequences were obtained from peripheral blood. Here the CDR3 reads CASSDPTTGNYEQYF. In nucleotides, the CDR3 is TGTGCCAGCAGCGACCCTACGACAGGTAACTACGAGCAGTACTTC.